This T cell receptor (beta chain) was identified in a study of T-cell memory formation after mild COVID-19. The table lists this clonotype with a few counts. V shed 3 bases, J shed 9 bases, and the junction held 11 bases outside the gene matches. Germline V gene lookup returns CDR1 DFQATT and CDR2 SNEGSKA (reference sequence). This CDR3 is built from 16 residues. MiXCR was run by TCRdb on the 5' RACE reads, yielding one entry per CDR3 protein. The data show around 470,000 distinct CDR3 sequences, over 15% seen once. Material: PBMCs or a T cell subset sorted from them (not recorded which). The TCR originated in an adult woman who had mild COVID-19 (a few samples of this study predate the infection). Cell type and time point are not known. The V gene is TRBV20-1, the J gene TRBJ2-1; 13 nucleotides line up with TRBD2. The CDR3 DNA reads TGCAGTGCTAGTAAGGGAGGACTAGCGGGAGTTAGTGAGCAGTTCTTC. Residues: CSASKGGLAGVSEQFF.